This T cell receptor beta chain derives from a study of cytomegalovirus exposure and HLA in healthy donors. Broader study findings: Through in vitro validation, three CMV-associated chains were shown to be specific for CMV antigens. The study labeled 170 or so TCR beta chains cytomegalovirus-associated. Diagnosis of cytomegalovirus status made by the classifier reportedly showed high specificity and sensitivity.

Profiling relied on immunoSEQ multiplex PCR, and the TCRdb table lists in-frame clones only, not all of them. The sample lists about 150,000 clones, about 89% seen once, with 2.5% to 4% in the top ten. To note about this clone: The antigen is unknown.

The origin of this receptor is a woman between 18 and 30 years old in good health and CMV-seropositive. The sample comprised PBMCs.

CDR3 sequence (DNA): TGTGCCTGGAGTGTCGGGATATTCAATGAAGCTTTCTTT. It is translated as CAWSVGIFNEAFF. This chain connects TRBV30 to TRBJ1-1; D unclear. This CDR3 spans 13 amino acids. V was pared by 0 bases and J by 7 bases, with 12 bases between. Germline CDR1 GTSNPN, CDR2 SVGIG (reference sequence).